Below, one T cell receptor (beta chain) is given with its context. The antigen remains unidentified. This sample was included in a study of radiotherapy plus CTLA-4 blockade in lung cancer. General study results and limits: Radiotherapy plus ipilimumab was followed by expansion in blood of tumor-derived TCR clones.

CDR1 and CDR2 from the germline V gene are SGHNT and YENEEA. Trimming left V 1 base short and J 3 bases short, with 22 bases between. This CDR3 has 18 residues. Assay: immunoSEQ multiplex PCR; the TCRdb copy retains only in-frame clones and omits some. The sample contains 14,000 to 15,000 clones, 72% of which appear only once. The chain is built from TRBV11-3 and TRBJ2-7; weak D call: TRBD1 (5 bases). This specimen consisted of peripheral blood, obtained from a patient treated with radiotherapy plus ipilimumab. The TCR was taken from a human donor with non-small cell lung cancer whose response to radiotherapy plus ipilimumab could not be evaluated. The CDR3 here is CASSLARGRKGSYYEQYV. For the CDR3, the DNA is TGTGCCAGCAGCTTAGCGCGAGGCAGAAAGGGGTCTTACTACGAGCAGTACGTC.